The clone carrying this TCR beta chain was seen once. The sample comes from a study of shared clonotypes between healthy human individuals. Germline V gives CDR1 SEHNR, CDR2 FQNEAQ (reference sequence). Trimming left V 2 bases short and J 1 base short, with 8 bases between. The CDR3 contains 14 residues. Naive CD8 cells were CD45RO-negative, positively selected for CCR7, excluding terminally differentiated effector memory CD45RA+ cells. TCRdb's copy holds only in-frame clones and misses some; the assay was immunoSEQ multiplex PCR. This sample has about 800,000 clones, with around 96% found just once. The sequenced material came from naive CD8+ T cells sorted from blood. V usage is TRBV7-9 and J usage is TRBJ1-1; unclear D gene. The sequence derives from a man aged 30 to 39 in good health. CDR3 DNA sequence: TGTGCCAGCAGCTTAATACAGACGAACACTGAAGCTTTCTTT. Translation gives CASSLIQTNTEAFF. Full variable domain (remainder filled in from reference TRBV7-9 and TRBJ1-1): DTGVSQNPRHKITKRGQNVTFRCDPISEHNRLYWYRQTLGQGPEFLTYFQNEAQLEKSRLLSDRFSAERPKGSFSTLEIQRTEQGDSAMYLCASSLIQTNTEAFFGQGTRLTVV.